The source of this T cell receptor beta chain is a study of beta chain features in type 1 diabetes. Study at large: Age, gender and cell yields were similar between patients and healthy donors. Sorted cells, roughly 100,000,000 in number, were examined across all samples. Study-wide results and caveats: Moderately but significantly shorter TCRB CDR3s were found in Type 1 diabetes patients in all four CD4+ subsets. cDNA-based reads could over-represent cells with high TCR expression.

Sorted populations were all over 95% pure. What was sequenced were expressed TCRB transcripts, since all of the isolated RNA had been reverse transcribed. The table came from immunoSEQ multiplex PCR; TCRdb's copy has only in-frame clones and leaves some out. This table holds 120,000 or so clones, 15% to 20% found once. This clone occurred a few times. Its antigen remains unidentified. This CDR3 contains 15 residues. Germline values: CDR1 LGHNA, CDR2 YSLEER. V gave up 0 bases and J gave up 2 bases, with 8 bases separating them. This chain uses TRBV4-3 with TRBJ1-5; D not resolved. The TCR sequence derives from a young man with type 1 diabetes. The sequenced sample was central memory CD4+ T cells from blood. As DNA, the CDR3 is TGCGCCAGCAGCCAAGATTCTTTCGGCAATCAGCCCCAGCATTTT. It encodes CASSQDSFGNQPQHF.